This T cell receptor (beta chain) originates from a study of early stage breast cancer tumors. General study findings and limits: Enriched TCRB sequences shared across patients were mostly commonly generated sequences.

Each sample had two DNA replicates, approximately 0.5 ug blood or roughly 1.4 ug tissue. Repertoires were generated with immunoSEQ multiplex PCR, while TCRdb's copy carries only in-frame clones and drops some. This sample yields about 72,000 clones, of which approximately 80% are seen a single time; 3.5% belongs to the top ten. This CDR3 comprises 16 residues. The germline V gene has CDR1 ENHRY and CDR2 SYGVKD. Trimming at V came to 2 bases and at J to 6 bases, leaving 7 bases not matched to a gene. Details on this clone: Its antigen is not identified.

The sample taken for sequencing was blood. The clonotype comes from a person aged 60 to 70 with breast cancer. The chain links TRBV10-3 to TRBJ2-2; 9 bases agree with TRBD1. The CDR3 sequence: CAISEGAGQGAGELFF. CDR3 nucleotide sequence: TGTGCCATCAGTGAGGGGGCGGGACAGGGTGCCGGGGAGCTGTTTTTT.